This T cell receptor beta chain was captured in a study of cytomegalovirus exposure and HLA in healthy donors. 60 Vbeta and 13 Jbeta primers were used in PCR. Sequencing was performed with immunoSEQ multiplex PCR; in TCRdb, only in-frame clones are kept and a portion is missing. The sample holds around 200,000 clones; approximately 67% are singletons and the top ten take less than 3%. The CDR3 contains 16 residues. Trimming left V 5 bases short and J 1 base short, with 20 bases between. CDR1 and CDR2 (germline): GTSNPN, SVGIG (reference sequence). The chain joins TRBV30 to TRBJ1-2; D possibly corresponds to TRBD1 (5 bases). Sequenced material: PBMCs. The receptor comes from a man in his forties or fifties in good health and CMV-seronegative. This chain's CDR3 is CAWSGGGVKSNYGYTF. DNA of the CDR3: TGTGCCTGGTCCGGGGGAGGGGTAAAGAGTAACTATGGCTACACCTTC.